Presented here are 32 T cell receptor beta chains from one specimen sequenced in a study of shared clonotypes between healthy human individuals. Method: immunoSEQ multiplex PCR; TCRdb's copy keeps in-frame clones and lacks some. The sample lists a few million clones, more than 80% occurring once. Sequencing was done on a sample of naive CD4+ T cells sorted from blood. Subset described: CD45RA+ positively selected. The receptor source for this set is a man younger than 35 in good health.

The V gene is TRBV7-2, the J gene TRBJ2-7, with 10 bases identical to TRBD2. The CDR3 contains 16 residues. With V trimmed by 1 base and J by 4 bases, 7 bases remained unmatched. In germline, CDR1 is SGHTA, CDR2 FQGNSA. The CDR3 nucleotides are TGTGCCAGCAGCTTAGGTGGACTAGCGGTTGGATACGAGCAGTACTTC. This gives the protein CASSLGGLAVGYEQYF.

This clone was seen a single time. J is TRBJ2-1 and V is TRBV27; 7 bases agree with TRBD2. The CDR3 covers 13 residues. The germline CDR1 and CDR2 sequences are MNHEY and SMNVEV (reference sequence). Trimming at V came to 3 bases and at J to 9 bases, leaving 5 bases not matched to a gene. CDR3 loop: CASSLGRASEQFF. DNA of the CDR3: TGTGCCAGCAGTTTGGGGAGGGCCAGTGAGCAGTTCTTC.

The V and J genes are TRBV19 and TRBJ2-5, with 12 bases lining up with TRBD2. The CDR3 sequence is 15 residues long. The germline V gene has CDR1 LNHDA and CDR2 SQIVND (reference sequence). After removal of 7 bases from V and 5 bases from J, the junction contained 8 bases not matched to a gene. The CDR3 DNA reads TGTGCCAGTACCTCTAGCGGGGGGGCCATGGAGACCCAGTACTTC. Protein sequence: CASTSSGGAMETQYF.

The CDR3 DNA sequence: TGCAGCGGGGGAGAATACAATGAGCAGTTCTTC. As protein: CSGGEYNEQFF. This chain connects TRBV29-1 to TRBJ2-1, with D perhaps matching TRBD2 (5 bases). This CDR3 has 11 amino acids. Germline CDR1 and CDR2: SQVTM and ANQGSEA. V dropped 7 bases and J dropped 4 bases, with 8 bases sitting between them.

The chain links TRBV9 to TRBJ1-3, with D maybe TRBD1 (5 bases). This CDR3 spans 16 amino acids. Germline V CDR1 and CDR2: SGDLS, YYNGEE. The V and J ends lost 3 bases and 0 bases respectively, with 13 bases between them. CDR3 in DNA: TGTGCCAGCAGCGGGCGGGGCCTGAGCTCTGGAAACACCATATATTTT. This codes for CASSGRGLSSGNTIYF.

The table lists this clone with a few counts. The chain is built from TRBV2 and TRBJ1-1, with D perhaps matching TRBD1 (5 bases). This CDR3 spans 13 amino acids. The ends were cut back, 10 bases at V and 10 bases at J, with 22 bases in the middle. Germline lookup yields CDR1 SNHLY and CDR2 FYNNEI. For the CDR3, the DNA is TGTGCCAACCTCCCCGGCAGGGCATTTGTAGCTTTCTTT. This translates into CANLPGRAFVAFF. The full variable domain, completed using reference TRBV2 and TRBJ1-1, is EPEVTQTPSHQVTQMGQEVILRCVPISNHLYFYWYRQILGQKVEFLVSFYNNEISEKSEIFDDQFSVERPDGSNFTLKIRSTKLEDSAMYFCANLPGRAFVAFFGQGTRLTVV.

The chain links TRBV7-2 to TRBJ2-7, with D maybe TRBD1 (5 bases). Germline CDR1 and CDR2: SGHTA and FQGNSA. Trimming removed 5 bases from V and 3 bases from J, with 11 bases in between. CDR3 length: 13 residues. For the CDR3, the DNA is TGTGCCAGCAGCCCTCAGGGAAACTACGAGCAGTACTTC. Translated: CASSPQGNYEQYF.

V gene TRBV5-1 combines with J gene TRBJ2-2; 9 bases are a match to TRBD2. The V gene's germline CDR1 is SGHRS and CDR2 YFSETQ. With 6 bases clipped from V and 1 base from J, the junction kept 10 bases outside the gene matches. This CDR3 comprises 17 residues. CDR3 sequence (DNA): TGCGCCAGCACTCTGTCTAGCGGGGCCCAGAACACCGGGGAGCTGTTTTTT. The encoded protein is CASTLSSGAQNTGELFF.

A remark on this clone: Other DNA variants within this sample encode the same CDR3. The chain carries TRBV19 and TRBJ2-7, with 8 bases aligning to TRBD1. J gave up 3 bases and V 3 bases, and 7 bases lay outside the gene matches. The CDR3 runs to 15 residues. Germline CDR1 is LNHDA and CDR2 is SQIVND (reference sequence). CDR3 in amino acids: CASSISGTGLYEQYF. The CDR3 DNA sequence: TGTGCCAGTAGTATCTCCGGGACAGGTCTCTACGAGCAGTACTTC. Drawing the rest from reference TRBV19 and TRBJ2-7, the complete variable domain is DGGITQSPKYLFRKEGQNVTLSCEQNLNHDAMYWYRQDPGQGLRLIYYSQIVNDFQKGDIAEGYSVSREKKESFPLTVTSAQKNPTAFYLCASSISGTGLYEQYFGPGTRLTVT.

This clone is a singleton in its sample. This same CDR3 is encoded by further DNA sequences in the sample. This chain connects TRBV5-1 to TRBJ1-3; D is perhaps TRBD1 (5 bases). With 4 bases removed from V and 4 bases from J, the gap between germline ends came to 9 bases. Germline values: CDR1 SGHRS, CDR2 YFSETQ. This CDR3 has 13 amino acids. CDR3 residues: CASSPGTGNTIYF. In DNA, the CDR3 is TGCGCCAGCAGCCCAGGGACCGGAAACACCATATATTTT.

The V call is TRBV5-5, the J call TRBJ1-5, with 9 bases aligning to TRBD1. Germline V CDR1 and CDR2: SGHKS, YYEKEE (reference sequence). V lost 5 bases, J lost 0 bases, and 9 bases stayed unmatched. The CDR3 totals 17 residues. CDR3 DNA: TGTGCCAGCAGTTGGGGCACAGGGGGCTATAGCAATCAGCCCCAGCATTTT. It yields the protein CASSWGTGGYSNQPQHF.

V and J are TRBV30 and TRBJ2-1; TRBD2 matches 14 bases. CDR3 size: 19 residues. Germline-derived CDR1 and CDR2 are GTSNPN and SVGIG (reference sequence). Germline trimming cut 0 bases from V and 7 bases from J; bases unmatched to any gene: 14. CDR3 nucleotides: TGTGCCTGGAGTGTAGGGAAGACTAGCGGGGGGGAGAGGATTAATGAGCAGTTCTTC. Translation: CAWSVGKTSGGERINEQFF.

The chain combines TRBV10-1 with TRBJ2-5; D possibly corresponds to TRBD1 (6 bases). The ends were cut back, 6 bases at V and 5 bases at J, with 16 bases in the middle. Germline V lookup: CDR1 WNHNN, CDR2 SYGVQD (reference sequence). The CDR3 is 14 residues long. The CDR3 is CASSSARGAETQYF. CDR3 coding DNA: TGCGCCAGCAGCTCCGCCAGGGGTGCTGAGACCCAGTACTTC.

This chain links TRBV6-1 with TRBJ2-2; 9 bases line up with TRBD1. The CDR3 runs 15 residues. V trimming: 7 bases; J trimming: 5 bases; junction bases outside the gene matches: 8. Germline-derived CDR1 and CDR2 are MNHNS and SASEGT. The CDR3 spells CASTAGQGLTGELFF. CDR3 nucleotide sequence: TGTGCCAGCACCGCTGGACAGGGGCTTACCGGGGAGCTGTTTTTT.

This rearrangement joins TRBV30 to TRBJ2-2, with 9 bases that match TRBD2. The germline gives CDR1 GTSNPN, CDR2 SVGIG (reference sequence). Losses at the gene ends were 8 bases for V and 2 bases for J; bases not matched to a gene: 3. The CDR3 covers 13 residues. CDR3 residues: CAGSGGNTGELFF. The CDR3 bases are TGTGCCGGTAGCGGGGGTAACACCGGGGAGCTGTTTTTT.

This chain joins TRBV5-3 and TRBJ2-5; no reliable D call. TRBV5-3 is treated as an ORF (open reading frame) with a function not yet certain. The CDR3 is 14 amino acids. The germline V and J ends were trimmed by 0 bases and 7 bases, with 13 bases remaining between them. CDR3 sequence: CARSLGPICGTQYF. CDR3 DNA sequence: TGTGCCAGAAGCTTGGGACCCATATGCGGGACCCAGTACTTC.

As regards this clone: The junction and the germline gene differ at one end; a read error may be behind it. The chain couples TRBV7-7 to TRBJ2-2, with D perhaps assigned TRBD1 or TRBD2 (5 bases each). Germline CDR1 is SSHAT and CDR2 is FNYEAQ (reference sequence). CDR3 length: 14 amino acids. The CDR3 DNA reads as TGTGCTAGCAGCCCTGGGACCCGGCGCGGGGAGCTGTTTTTT. It is translated as CASSPGTRRGELFF.

The chain employs TRBV7-3 and TRBJ2-2; 10 nucleotides line up with TRBD2. With V trimmed by 4 bases and J by 2 bases, 1 base remained unmatched. The CDR3 consists of 15 residues. Germline CDR1 and CDR2: SGHTA and FQGTGA. The CDR3 protein is CASSSSGSNTGELFF. The CDR3 DNA reads TGTGCCAGCAGCTCTAGCGGGAGCAACACCGGGGAGCTGTTTTTT.

This chain connects TRBV5-1 to TRBJ2-7; tentative D call: TRBD2 (5 bases). Germline assignment: CDR1 SGHRS and CDR2 YFSETQ. The CDR3 length is 13 residues. The V end lost 4 bases, the J end lost 1 base, and 9 bases lay between the germline ends. The CDR3 spells CASSAGPSYEQYF. CDR3 DNA sequence: TGCGCCAGCAGCGCGGGTCCTTCCTACGAGCAGTACTTC. Full variable domain (rest looked up from reference TRBV5-1 and TRBJ2-7): KAGVTQTPRYLIKTRGQQVTLSCSPISGHRSVSWYQQTPGQGLQFLFEYFSETQRNKGNFPGRFSGRQFSNSRSEMNVSTLELGDSALYLCASSAGPSYEQYFGPGTRLTVT.

V gene TRBV7-9 combines with J gene TRBJ2-1; the match to TRBD2 covers 9 bases. V trimming: 4 bases; J trimming: 8 bases; junction bases outside the gene matches: 12. The CDR3 is 16 amino acids. Germline V gives CDR1 SEHNR, CDR2 FQNEAQ (reference sequence). The CDR3 DNA reads TGTGCCAGCAGCTCCCCGGGACTAGCACTACAAGATGAGCAGTTCTTC. This codes for CASSSPGLALQDEQFF. Full variable domain (missing parts from reference TRBV7-9 and TRBJ2-1): DTGVSQNPRHKITKRGQNVTFRCDPISEHNRLYWYRQTLGQGPEFLTYFQNEAQLEKSRLLSDRFSAERPKGSFSTLEIQRTEQGDSAMYLCASSSPGLALQDEQFFGPGTRLTVL.

The rearrangement uses TRBV7-8 and TRBJ1-2; TRBD1 might be the D (6 bases). CDR1 and CDR2 (germline): SGHVS, FQNEAQ. CDR3 length: 15 residues. V lost 2 bases and J 7 bases, leaving 17 bases between the germline ends. CDR3 DNA sequence: TGTGCCAGCAGCTTACTCCCAGCGGGGGCGCGTGGCTACACCTTC. It specifies CASSLLPAGARGYTF.

The V and J genes are TRBV6-1 and TRBJ1-5; no reliable D call. The germline V gene has CDR1 MNHNS and CDR2 SASEGT. The CDR3 runs to 13 residues. V lost 5 bases to trimming and J lost 3 bases, with 8 bases between them. The CDR3 region has the DNA TGTGCCAGCAGTAGGGAGCACAATCAGCCCCAGCATTTT. This codes for CASSREHNQPQHF.

This chain links TRBV7-2 with TRBJ1-2, with D tentatively TRBD1 (6 bases). There are 13 residues in the CDR3. Looked up from germline, CDR1 is SGHTA and CDR2 is FQGNSA. Trimming took off 5 bases at V and 5 bases at J, with 12 bases between the two ends. The CDR3 bases are TGTGCCAGCAGCATGGGACAAACTTATGGCTACACCTTC. Its translation: CASSMGQTYGYTF.

This chain uses TRBV2 with TRBJ2-1; no reliable D call. Looked up from germline, CDR1 is SNHLY and CDR2 is FYNNEI. CDR3 size: 15 residues. Trimming removed 4 bases at V and 5 bases at J, with 15 bases between. The CDR3 protein is CASSGRLGIHNEQFF. The CDR3 region has the DNA TGTGCCAGCAGTGGCAGACTGGGTATCCACAATGAGCAGTTCTTC.

V gene TRBV7-2 combines with J gene TRBJ2-3; maybe TRBD1 (5 bases). The CDR3 sequence is 13 residues long. The germline CDR1 and CDR2 sequences are SGHTA and FQGNSA. V was clipped by 5 bases and J by 3 bases, with 9 bases between them. The CDR3 sequence: CASSASGTDTQYF. The CDR3 nucleotides read TGTGCCAGCAGCGCCTCAGGGACAGATACGCAGTATTTT.

The rearrangement joins TRBV19 to TRBJ2-5; 8 bases align to TRBD1. V was clipped by 5 bases and J by 3 bases; unmatched bases: 14. CDR3 length equals 17 residues. Germline CDR1 LNHDA, CDR2 SQIVND (reference sequence). The CDR3 DNA reads as TGTGCCAGTAGTGCCGATGACAGGGGACGGGGGAAAGAGACCCAGTACTTC. Translation: CASSADDRGRGKETQYF.

CDR3 DNA sequence: TGTGCCAGCAGCTTGGACTCAACCGGTGAAGCTTTCTTT. This gives the protein CASSLDSTGEAFF. The V gene is TRBV11-2, the J gene TRBJ1-1; D unresolved. Deletions cut 3 bases from V and 7 bases from J, with 12 bases between. CDR3 length: 13 residues. CDR1 is SGHAT, CDR2 FQNNGV, per germline.

J is TRBJ1-5 and V is TRBV27; 7 nucleotides match TRBD1. The V and J ends lost 8 bases and 3 bases, in that order; junction bases with no gene match: 7. The CDR3 covers 14 residues. Germline assignment: CDR1 MNHEY and CDR2 SMNVEV (reference sequence). The CDR3: CASSAGGPNQPQHF. The CDR3 region has the DNA TGTGCCAGCTCAGCAGGGGGGCCCAATCAGCCCCAGCATTTT.

This chain uses TRBV14 with TRBJ1-1, with D maybe TRBD1 (5 bases). The CDR3 contains 14 residues. V was cut by 0 bases and J by 11 bases, with 16 bases left in between. Per germline, CDR1 SGHDN and CDR2 FVKESK. This CDR3 is CASSQDNHGGMAFF. The CDR3 nucleotides read TGTGCCAGCAGCCAAGATAATCACGGGGGAATGGCTTTCTTT.

The rearrangement uses TRBV5-6 and TRBJ1-3; possible D gene TRBD1, 6 bases. Germline V gene data show CDR1 as SGHDT and CDR2 as YYEEEE. This CDR3 has 14 amino acids. Trimming took 0 bases from V and 8 from J, leaving 12 bases between them. The DNA for the CDR3 is TGTGCCAGCAGCTTGGCTCCCAGGGGCGACACCATATATTTT. This translates into CASSLAPRGDTIYF.

This rearrangement joins TRBV7-2 to TRBJ1-1; possible D gene TRBD1, 5 bases. CDR3 length: 17 residues. V dropped 5 bases and J dropped 1 base, with 20 bases sitting between them. Germline V gene data show CDR1 as SGHTA and CDR2 as FQGNSA. CDR3 nucleotides: TGTGCCAGCAGCCTCCGGGGGAGCCCCGCAGGGAACACTGAAGCTTTCTTT. Protein: CASSLRGSPAGNTEAFF.

The chain employs TRBV13 and TRBJ1-2; 7 nucleotides line up with TRBD1. CDR1 PRHDT and CDR2 FYEKMQ come from the germline V gene (reference sequence). This CDR3 has 14 residues. V gave up 5 bases and J gave up 2 bases; unmatched junction bases: 5. This chain's CDR3 is CASSVGQRNYGYTF. The CDR3 region has the DNA TGTGCCAGCAGCGTGGGACAGCGGAACTATGGCTACACCTTC.